This TCR beta chain appears in the sequencing data of a study of technical replicates of blood from several donors. TCRdb's copy holds only in-frame clones and misses some; the assay was immunoSEQ multiplex PCR. The data contain about 97,000 clones, roughly 96% of them singletons. Trimming stripped 3 bases from V and 0 bases from J, with 21 bases between. This CDR3 contains 19 residues. Germline CDR1 and CDR2: LNHDA and SQIVND (reference sequence). Input material: T cells isolated from PBMCs. This receptor was identified in a human donor in good health. The chain uses TRBV19 and TRBJ2-1; D is uncertain. This CDR3 reads CASSIFPTALLRSYNEQFF. DNA for the CDR3: TGTGCCAGTAGTATCTTCCCGACTGCACTTTTACGCTCCTACAATGAGCAGTTCTTC.